The clone carrying this T cell receptor beta chain was observed many times. Its antigen is undetermined. These data are taken from a study of identical twins. Study results and caveats: Within twin pairs, the out-of-frame alpha sequences they shared showed excess low generation probability.

The donor group consisted entirely of healthy Caucasians. TCRdb reprocessed the 5' RACE reads with MiXCR, giving one entry per CDR3 protein. Among 510,000 or so distinct CDR3 sequences listed, 13% to 15% were seen once. This sample also belongs to another study, concerning yellow fever vaccine responses in identical twins. That work states: The authors reported partly convergent, partly personalized vaccine responses in identical twins.

The sample taken for sequencing was CD4+ T cells sorted from blood. This clonotype originated in a woman between 18 and 29 years old in good health.

CDR3: CASSLNRGNTDTQYF. The DNA of the CDR3 is TGTGCCAGCAGCTTAAACAGGGGTAACACAGATACGCAGTATTTT. V and J are TRBV7-6 and TRBJ2-3, with 7 positions matching TRBD1. This CDR3 comprises 15 residues. CDR1 SGHVS and CDR2 FNYEAQ come from the germline V gene. The V segment lost 2 bases and the J segment 2 bases; nucleotides outside the gene matches: 4.